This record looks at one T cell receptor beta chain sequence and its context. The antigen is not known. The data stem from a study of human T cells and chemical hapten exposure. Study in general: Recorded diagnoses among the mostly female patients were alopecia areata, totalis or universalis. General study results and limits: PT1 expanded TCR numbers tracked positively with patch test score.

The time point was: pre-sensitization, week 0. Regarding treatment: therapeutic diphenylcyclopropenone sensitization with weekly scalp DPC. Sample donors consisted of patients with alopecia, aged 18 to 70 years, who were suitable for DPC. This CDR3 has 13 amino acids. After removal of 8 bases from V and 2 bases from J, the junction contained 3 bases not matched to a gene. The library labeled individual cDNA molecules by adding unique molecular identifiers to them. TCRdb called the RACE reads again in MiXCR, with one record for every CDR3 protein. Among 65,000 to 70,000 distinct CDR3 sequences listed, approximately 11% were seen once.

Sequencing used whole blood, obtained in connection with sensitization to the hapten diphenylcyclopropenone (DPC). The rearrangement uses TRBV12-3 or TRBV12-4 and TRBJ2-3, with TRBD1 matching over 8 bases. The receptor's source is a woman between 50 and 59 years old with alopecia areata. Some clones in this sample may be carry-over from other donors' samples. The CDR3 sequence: CASRQGTTDTQYF. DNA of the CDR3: TGTGCCAGCCGACAGGGGACCACAGATACGCAGTATTTT.